Following are 20 T cell receptor beta chains from one sample sequenced in a study of molecular identifiers for immune sequencing clone quantification. TCRdb re-derived calls from the PCR reads in MiXCR, one entry per CDR3 protein. The table lists approximately 90,000 distinct CDR3 sequences, around 24% of them singletons. The sample was naive CD8+ T cells from blood, with Jurkat cell RNA spiked in. The subset denotes: FACS-sorted CD8+CD4-CCR7+CD45RA+ naive T cells. The origin of the receptors is a human donor in good health. Some libraries in this study had Jurkat cell RNA spiked in.

This clonotype occurred many times. The rearrangement joins TRBV4-3 to TRBJ1-2, with TRBD1 as a possible D gene (5 bases). Per germline, CDR1 LGHNA and CDR2 YSLEER. This CDR3 region has 13 residues. Trimming left V 0 bases short and J 7 bases short, with 9 bases between. The CDR3 reads CASSQDGGTGYTF. CDR3 nucleotide sequence: TGCGCCAGCAGCCAAGATGGAGGGACTGGCTACACCTTC.

The sample holds many counts of this clonotype. V is TRBV29-1 and J is TRBJ1-1; unclear D gene. The germline V gene encodes CDR1 SQVTM and CDR2 ANQGSEA. V gave up 7 bases and J gave up 11 bases, with 17 bases separating them. This CDR3 comprises 11 residues. The CDR3 DNA follows: TGCAGCGGTCGGGATTCCCACGGGGCTTTCTTT. This sequence encodes CSGRDSHGAFF.

This clonotype was seen a handful of times. This rearrangement joins TRBV27 to TRBJ2-7; 8 bases agree with TRBD1. V dropped 4 bases and J dropped 2; count of bases not matched to a gene: 10. This CDR3 comprises 16 residues. Germline CDR1 reads MNHEY; CDR2 reads SMNVEV (reference sequence). The CDR3 bases are TGTGCCAGCAGTTCATCAGGGGGCGCGATTACCTACGAGCAGTACTTC. It specifies CASSSSGGAITYEQYF.

This clonotype showed up many times. This chain joins TRBV7-9 and TRBJ2-7; the match to TRBD2 covers 11 bases. This CDR3 has 15 residues. CDR1 is SEHNR and CDR2 is FQNEAQ in the germline V gene (reference sequence). Trimming took 5 bases from V and 7 from J; bases not matched to a gene: 10. The CDR3 spells CASSPRLAGFYEQYF. In DNA, the CDR3 is TGTGCCAGCAGCCCGAGACTAGCGGGATTTTATGAGCAGTACTTC.

The genes are TRBV3-1 and TRBJ2-7; the D gene is possibly TRBD1 (6 bases). Trimming removed 5 bases from V and 2 bases from J, with 13 bases in between. The CDR3 runs 14 residues. Germline-derived CDR1 and CDR2 are LGHDT and YNNKEL (reference sequence). The CDR3 here is CASSAGQSTYEQYF. CDR3 bases: TGTGCCAGCAGCGCAGGACAGAGTACCTACGAGCAGTACTTC.

V and J are TRBV4-3 and TRBJ2-7; TRBD2 aligns across 8 bases. The V and J ends lost 0 bases and 7 bases, in that order; junction bases with no gene match: 11. The CDR3 is made up of 16 amino acids. Germline V gene sequence: CDR1 LGHNA, CDR2 YSLEER. In DNA, the CDR3 is TGCGCCAGCAGCCAAGAAGTCGCTAGCGGGCCTTGGGAGCAGTACTTC. This translates into CASSQEVASGPWEQYF.

As regards this clonotype: This sequence may be a read error, since a much larger clone differs from it by one base. This rearrangement joins TRBV6-2 or TRBV6-3 to TRBJ2-2; 8 bases align to TRBD2. The CDR3 has 15 residues. Germline-derived CDR1 and CDR2 are MNHEY and SVGEGT. The CDR3 coding sequence is TGTGCCAGCAGCTACTTAAGCGGGAGTAGCGGGGAGCTGTTTTTT. Amino acids: CASSYLSGSSGELFF.

Many counts were recorded for this clonotype. This sequence joins TRBV20-1 and TRBJ2-7; 11 nucleotides line up with TRBD2. Germline values: CDR1 DFQATT, CDR2 SNEGSKA (reference sequence). The V and J ends lost 6 bases and 1 base, in that order; junction bases with no gene match: 8. The CDR3 contains 15 residues. This CDR3 reads CSATQTSGISYEQYF. CDR3 nucleotides: TGCAGTGCAACCCAGACTAGCGGGATTTCCTACGAGCAGTACTTC.

The chain combines TRBV6-2 or TRBV6-3 with TRBJ2-5; 8 bases map to TRBD1. Per germline, CDR1 MNHEY and CDR2 SVGEGT. This CDR3 has 14 residues. J lost 6 bases, V lost 5 bases, and 8 bases had no gene match. The CDR3 bases are TGTGCCAGCAGTCCAGGGGGCACAGGAAAGACCCAGTACTTC. Residues: CASSPGGTGKTQYF.

This clonotype occurred a few times. This chain uses TRBV20-1 with TRBJ2-1; 9 bases match TRBD2. This CDR3 is 15 amino acids long. Per germline, CDR1 DFQATT and CDR2 SNEGSKA (reference sequence). After removal of 3 bases from V and 4 bases from J, the junction contained 7 bases not matched to a gene. The CDR3 sequence is CSARTASGAYNEQFF. CDR3 DNA sequence: TGCAGTGCTAGGACCGCTAGCGGGGCTTACAATGAGCAGTTCTTC.

Concerning this clonotype: A much more abundant neighbour one base away suggests this may be a read error. CDR3 coding DNA: TGCAGTGCTAGAACAGGAATATCTGGAAGCACCATATATTTT. Its translation is CSARTGISGSTIYF. V gene TRBV20-1 combines with J gene TRBJ1-3, with D possibly being TRBD1 (5 bases). The CDR3 is made up of 14 amino acids. From germline, CDR1 is DFQATT and CDR2 SNEGSKA (reference sequence).

This clonotype was observed many times. The CDR3 DNA reads TGTGCCAGCAGCTATAGCGGGATTTCCTACGAGCAGTACTTC. Encoded protein: CASSYSGISYEQYF. This rearrangement joins TRBV5-4 to TRBJ2-7; 8 bases match TRBD2. The V gene end was trimmed by 3 bases and the J gene end by 1 base; junction bases not matched to a gene: 3. Germline V gene data show CDR1 as SGHNT and CDR2 as YYREEE (reference sequence). The CDR3 is 14 residues long.

This clonotype was picked up many times. The J gene is TRBJ1-4, the V gene TRBV15; D unclear. Trimming removed 5 bases from V and 0 bases from J, with 10 bases in between. CDR1 and CDR2 from the germline V gene are LNHNV and YYDKDF (reference sequence). The CDR3 runs to 15 residues. CDR3 in amino acids: CATSGTGTTNEKLFF. The CDR3 DNA reads as TGTGCCACCAGCGGTACCGGGACAACTAATGAAAAACTGTTTTTT. Combining the CDR3 with reference TRBV15 and TRBJ1-4 gives the whole variable domain DAMVIQNPRYQVTQFGKPVTLSCSQTLNHNVMYWYQQKSSQAPKLLFHYYDKDFNNEADTPDNFQSRRPNTSFCFLDIRSPGLGDTAMYLCATSGTGTTNEKLFFGSGTQLSVL.

This clonotype was counted at least ten times. The V and J genes are TRBV7-2 and TRBJ2-1; 8 bases match TRBD2. The CDR3 is 17 residues long. J was trimmed by 7 bases and V by 1 base; bases with no gene match: 12. Looked up from germline, CDR1 is SGHTA and CDR2 is FQGNSA. The CDR3, as DNA: TGTGCCAGCAGCTTAGTCAGCGGGAGTTATGCCGGGAATGAGCAGTTCTTC. It translates to CASSLVSGSYAGNEQFF.

About this clonotype: A single base separates this from a much larger clone, so it may be a read error. The chain recombines TRBV5-4 with TRBJ1-2, with no clear D. Germline V gene lookup returns CDR1 SGHNT and CDR2 YYREEE (reference sequence). This CDR3 region has 14 residues. V lost 4 bases to trimming and J lost 4 bases, with 14 bases between them. The CDR3 nucleotides are TGTGCCAGCAGCCCCGAGTTGGACGTCTATGGCTACACCTTC. It is translated as CASSPELDVYGYTF.

In regard to this clonotype: A much larger clonotype is one base distant, so this may be a read error. The chain couples TRBV4-2 to TRBJ2-1; 7 bases agree with TRBD2. The CDR3 spans 13 residues. After removal of 4 bases from V and 14 bases from J, the junction contained 11 bases not matched to a gene. Germline assignment: CDR1 LGHNA and CDR2 YNFKEQ. CDR3 loop: CASSPGLLNEKFF. In nucleotides, the CDR3 is TGTGCCAGCAGCCCGGGACTACTTAACGAGAAGTTCTTC.

This clonotype was recorded at least ten times. The V call is TRBV12-3 or TRBV12-4, the J call TRBJ2-3, with a tentative D call TRBD1 (6 bases). With 5 bases removed from V and 0 bases from J, the gap between germline ends came to 15 bases. CDR3 length: 16 residues. CDR3 in amino acids: CASSPGQILSTDTQYF. CDR3 in DNA: TGTGCCAGCAGTCCCGGACAGATACTTAGCACAGATACGCAGTATTTT.

Concerning this clonotype itself: A single base separates this from a much larger clone, so it may be a read error. The V and J genes are TRBV27 and TRBJ2-5; perhaps TRBD1 as D (6 bases). Germline V CDR1 and CDR2: MNHEY, SMNVEV (reference sequence). This CDR3 contains 12 residues. V gave up 8 bases and J gave up 1 base, with 8 bases separating them. This CDR3 is CASSDSQETQYF. Written as DNA, the CDR3 is TGTGCCAGCTCGGACAGCCAAGAGACCCAGTACTTC.

Sample share makes this clonotype medium-sized. The chain uses TRBV5-6 and TRBJ2-3; D is uncertain. The CDR3 loop spans 12 amino acids. Deletions cut 2 bases from V and 3 bases from J, with 4 bases between. Germline lookup yields CDR1 SGHDT and CDR2 YYEEEE. The CDR3 reads CASSLSTDTQYF. The CDR3 DNA reads TGTGCCAGCAGCTTATCTACAGATACGCAGTATTTT.

This clonotype was counted at least ten times. This chain links TRBV6-1 with TRBJ2-7; weak D call: TRBD1 (6 bases). Looked up from germline, CDR1 is MNHNS and CDR2 is SASEGT. CDR3 length: 13 amino acids. The germline V and J ends were trimmed by 10 bases and 2 bases, with 15 bases remaining between them. The CDR3 spells CAINARGPYEQYF. The CDR3 region has the DNA TGTGCCATAAACGCCAGGGGCCCCTACGAGCAGTACTTC.